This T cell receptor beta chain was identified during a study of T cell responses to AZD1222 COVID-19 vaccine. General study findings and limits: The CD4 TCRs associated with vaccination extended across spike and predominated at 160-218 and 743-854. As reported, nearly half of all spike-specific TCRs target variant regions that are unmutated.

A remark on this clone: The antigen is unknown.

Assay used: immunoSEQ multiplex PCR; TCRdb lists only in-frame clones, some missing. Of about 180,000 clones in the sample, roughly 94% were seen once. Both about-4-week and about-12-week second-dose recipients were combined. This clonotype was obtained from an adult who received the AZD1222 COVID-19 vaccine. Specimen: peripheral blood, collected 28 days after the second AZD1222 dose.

CDR3 bases: TGTGCCAGCAGCTTGGTTGATGGGTACGAGCAGTACTTC. This gives the protein CASSLVDGYEQYF. The chain couples TRBV5-4 to TRBJ2-7; D is unclear. This CDR3 region has 13 residues. V was trimmed by 0 bases and J by 4 bases, leaving 8 bases between them. The germline V gene has CDR1 SGHNT and CDR2 YYREEE (reference sequence).